Here is one T cell receptor beta chain with its context. The record originates from a study of shared clonotypes between healthy human individuals. Libraries were prepared by immunoSEQ multiplex PCR; TCRdb keeps only in-frame clonotypes and omits some of them. The sample lists more than 2 million clones, roughly 94% occurring once. The CDR3 extends over 15 amino acids. Trimming left V 0 bases short and J 2 bases short, with 11 bases between. Germline values: CDR1 SGHRS, CDR2 YFSETQ. Source material: naive CD4+ T cells sorted from blood. Subset indicated: CD45RA+ positively selected. V and J are TRBV5-1 and TRBJ2-5; D is ambiguous. The receptor's source is a man aged 18-30 years in good health. The CDR3 DNA reads as TGCGCCAGCAGCTTGGCCACTAAAACACAAGAGACCCAGTACTTC. The encoded protein is CASSLATKTQETQYF.